The 5 T cell receptor beta chains listed next were all sequenced from one sample in a study of T cell responses to AZD1222 COVID-19 vaccine. TCRdb keeps only in-frame clones here, not all; method: immunoSEQ multiplex PCR. Found here are 150,000 to 180,000 clones, 90% of them singletons; the top ten hold 18%. The material sequenced was peripheral blood, taken on day 0 of AZD1222 vaccination. The receptors originated from an adult in good health.

This chain links TRBV6-5 with TRBJ1-1; D is unresolved. There are 13 residues in the CDR3. Trimming took off 3 bases at V and 4 bases at J, with 9 bases between the two ends. Germline CDR1 and CDR2: MNHEY and SVGAGI. The CDR3 nucleotides read TGTGCCAGCAGTTATAACTTGGGCACTGAAGCTTTCTTT. Its protein is CASSYNLGTEAFF.

This chain links TRBV6-5 with TRBJ1-5; D possibly corresponds to TRBD1 (5 bases). This CDR3 comprises 14 residues. Germline V gene lookup returns CDR1 MNHEY and CDR2 SVGAGI. V gave up 2 bases and J gave up 4 bases, with 9 bases separating them. The DNA of the CDR3 is TGTGCCAGCAGTTACGGAGGGGAAAATCAGCCCCAGCATTTT. This gives the protein CASSYGGENQPQHF.

The CDR3 loop reads CATSFSGGVTGELFF. The CDR3 DNA reads TGTGCCACCAGTTTTAGCGGGGGAGTTACCGGGGAGCTGTTTTTT. The chain has TRBV24-1 and TRBJ2-2, with TRBD2 matching 9 bases. The CDR3 sequence is 15 residues long. Trimming cost V 6 bases and J 5 bases; bases outside gene matches: 6. The germline CDR1 and CDR2 sequences are KGHDR and SFDVKD.

V is TRBV27 and J is TRBJ1-1; TRBD1 matches 7 bases. This CDR3 has 15 residues. Germline V gene lookup returns CDR1 MNHEY and CDR2 SMNVEV (reference sequence). The junction had 3 bases not matched to a gene; V was cut back by 2 bases and J by 0 bases. Written as DNA, the CDR3 is TGTGCCAGCAGTTTACTAGGGGGCCTGAACACTGAAGCTTTCTTT. Encoded protein: CASSLLGGLNTEAFF.

This chain uses TRBV18 with TRBJ2-1; 8 bases are shared with TRBD2. The CDR3 is made up of 15 amino acids. Germline values: CDR1 KGHSH, CDR2 LQKENI. V dropped 5 bases and J dropped 6; count of bases not matched to a gene: 9. For the CDR3, the DNA is TGTGCCAGCTCATACCTAGCGGGCCGTCCCAATGAGCAGTTCTTC. Its translation is CASSYLAGRPNEQFF.